A selection of T cell receptor beta chains follows, all from one sample in a study of cytomegalovirus exposure and HLA in healthy donors. Repertoires were generated with immunoSEQ multiplex PCR, while TCRdb's copy carries only in-frame clones and drops some. Of some 160,000 clones detected, less than 80% appear once; the ten largest clones hold under 0.75%. Material: PBMCs. These receptors originate from a woman aged 40-49 years in good health and CMV-seronegative. The CDR3 runs from the conserved cysteine through the conserved F or W. The D gene is left open where the match is weak. Size values are once, few and many counts, or a class for expanded clones, and some rows have none.

>TRBJ1-1|TRBD1|TRBV29-1|few
TGCAGCGTGGGACAGAACACCAAGAACACTGAAGCTTTCTTT
CSVGQNTKNTEAFF
>TRBJ2-7|NA|TRBV11-2|NA
TGTGCCAGCAGCTTTGTACTCCGGGTCGACGAGCAGTACTTC
CASSFVLRVDEQYF
>TRBJ2-3|TRBD1|TRBV5-4|NA
TGTGCCAGCAGCCCCGGCCTGACAGGGGCGGGCACAGATACGCAGTATTTT
CASSPGLTGAGTDTQYF
>TRBJ1-6|TRBD1|TRBV6-1|few
TGTGCCAGCAACGACAGGGCGCCCTATAATTCACCCCTCCACTTT
CASNDRAPYNSPLHF
>TRBJ2-7|NA|TRBV30|few
TGTGCCTGGAGTGTAAGCCCTAAATACGAGCAGTACTTC
CAWSVSPKYEQYF
>TRBJ2-3|TRBD2|TRBV5-1|NA
TGCGCCAGCAGCCGCCTCGGGACTAGTTCAGATACGCAGTATTTT
CASSRLGTSSDTQYF
>TRBJ2-2|NA|TRBV7-9|once
TGTGCCAGCAGCTTACGCCTGGCAGGGTTGAACACCGGGGAGCTGTTTTTT
CASSLRLAGLNTGELFF
>TRBJ2-3|TRBD2|TRBV6-1|NA
TGTGCCAGCAGTGAGAGGGGGGAGAGGCTAGCGGGAGGTACGCAGTATTTT
CASSERGERLAGGTQYF
>TRBJ2-4|TRBD1|TRBV6-1|NA
TGTGCCAGCAGTGTAACAGGGGTACCCGGGGACATTCAGTACTTC
CASSVTGVPGDIQYF
>TRBJ2-5|TRBD1|TRBV7-7|NA
TGTGCTAGCAGCTTTGGGACAGGCCAAGAGACCCAGTACTTC
CASSFGTGQETQYF
>TRBJ1-1|TRBD1|TRBV5-4|NA
TGTGCCAGCAGCTTGGATACAGGGGGCGGCGAAGCTTTCTTT
CASSLDTGGGEAFF
>TRBJ1-2|NA|TRBV27|NA
TGTGCCAGCACCCCCCTGGGCCAGAACTATGGCTACACCTTC
CASTPLGQNYGYTF
>TRBJ1-6|NA|TRBV28|once
TGTGCCAGCAGTTTGCAGACTCAGTCACCCCTCCACTTT
CASSLQTQSPLHF
>TRBJ1-1|TRBD1|TRBV27|few
TGTGCCAGCAGTCCCTGGACAGGGGTGAACACTGAAGCTTTCTTT
CASSPWTGVNTEAFF
>TRBJ2-1|NA|TRBV21-1|NA
TGTGCCAGCAGTCAAGGCAGGGGGCGCGAGTCCTACAATGAGCAGTTCTTC
CASSQGRGRESYNEQFF
>TRBJ2-3|NA|TRBV5-4|NA
TGTGCCAGCAGCCACGAGTTTAGCACAGATACGCAGTATTTT
CASSHEFSTDTQYF
>TRBJ1-5|TRBD1|TRBV19|NA
TGTGCCAGTAGTATCCGGGACAGGGGGCGCGGGTTGAAACCCCAGCATTTT
CASSIRDRGRGLKPQHF
>TRBJ2-7|NA|TRBV7-6|NA
TGTGCCAGCAGCGCAGGACAGCCCCGCGAGCAGTACTTC
CASSAGQPREQYF
>TRBJ1-1|TRBD1|TRBV18|NA
TGTGCCAGCTCACCCTTGACAGGGGGCGATAACACTGAAGCTTTCTTT
CASSPLTGGDNTEAFF
>TRBJ1-1|NA|TRBV28|NA
TGTGCCAGCAGTTTAGCTTGGGGGCCAGCTTTCTTT
CASSLAWGPAFF
>TRBJ2-7|TRBD1|TRBV5-6|once
TGTGCCAGCACCTTCACCGGGACAGGAGCCTACGAGCAGTACTTC
CASTFTGTGAYEQYF